This TCR beta chain was obtained from a study of cytomegalovirus exposure and HLA in healthy donors. Study conclusions and caveats: In a later analysis, an Asian-associated ancestry cluster reportedly showed fewer N-insertions than the approximately 700-donor mean. Presence/absence analyses took donor sequencing depth as roughly uniform.

The PCR ran on 60 Vbeta and 13 Jbeta primers. In the original processing: Counted up in a later analysis, unique TCR beta chains came to some 75 million, with about 10 million shared. The method was immunoSEQ multiplex PCR; TCRdb's version includes in-frame clones alone and lacks a portion of them. Clone size and V and J calls were adopted from that table, with D and trimming inferred from the DNA. The sample carries 200,000 to 250,000 clones, roughly 80% recorded once. The CDR3 is 14 residues long. Germline assignment: CDR1 MNHEY and CDR2 SMNVEV (reference sequence). Trimming removed 9 bases from V and 4 bases from J; junction bases left unmatched: 9. With regard to this clone: Its antigen is undetermined.

The rearrangement uses TRBV27 and TRBJ1-2, with 9 bases that match TRBD1. This TCR came from a man aged 50-60 years in good health and CMV-seronegative. The sequencing sample was made of PBMCs. The CDR3 sequence: CASLPGQGLYGYTF. The CDR3 nucleotides are TGTGCCAGTTTGCCGGGACAGGGCCTCTATGGCTACACCTTC.